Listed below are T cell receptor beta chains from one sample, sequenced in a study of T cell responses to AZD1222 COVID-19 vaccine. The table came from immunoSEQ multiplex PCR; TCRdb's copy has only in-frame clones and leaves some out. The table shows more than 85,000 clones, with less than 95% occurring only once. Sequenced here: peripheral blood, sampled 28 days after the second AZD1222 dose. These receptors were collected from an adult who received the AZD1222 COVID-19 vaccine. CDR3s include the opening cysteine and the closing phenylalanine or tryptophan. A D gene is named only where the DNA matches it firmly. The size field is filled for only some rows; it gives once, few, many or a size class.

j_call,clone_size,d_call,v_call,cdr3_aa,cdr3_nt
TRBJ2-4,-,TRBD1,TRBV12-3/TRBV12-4,CASSLQGAYIQYF,TGTGCCAGCAGTCTACAGGGGGCATACATTCAGTACTTC
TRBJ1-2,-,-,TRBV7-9,CASSLEGRRYGGYTF,TGTGCCAGCAGCTTGGAGGGCAGGCGCTACGGAGGCTACACCTTC
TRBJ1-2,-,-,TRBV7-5,CVRSTYRFNYGYTF,TGTGTCAGAAGCACGTACAGGTTTAACTATGGCTACACCTTC
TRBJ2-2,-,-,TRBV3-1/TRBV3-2,CASSSRGIGGELFF,TGTGCCAGCAGCTCCAGGGGAATCGGTGGGGAGCTGTTTTTT
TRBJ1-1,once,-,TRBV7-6,CASSPGVGTEAFF,TGTGCCAGCAGCCCGGGGGTGGGGACTGAAGCTTTCTTT
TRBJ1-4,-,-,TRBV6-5,CASTWDLSTNEKLFF,TGTGCCAGCACTTGGGACCTTTCAACTAATGAAAAACTGTTTTTT
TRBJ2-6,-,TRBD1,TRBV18,CASSRTGSGANVLTF,TGTGCCAGCTCACGGACAGGTTCTGGGGCCAACGTCCTGACTTTC
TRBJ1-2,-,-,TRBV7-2,CASAGQTNYGYTF,TGTGCCAGCGCCGGGCAGACTAACTATGGCTACACCTTC
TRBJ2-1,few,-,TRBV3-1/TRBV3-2,CASSFLVGTDREQFF,TGTGCCAGCAGCTTTTTAGTTGGGACGGATCGTGAGCAGTTCTTC
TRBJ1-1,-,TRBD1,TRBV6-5,CASRRQGAGVTEAFF,TGTGCCAGCAGGAGACAGGGGGCTGGGGTCACTGAAGCTTTCTTT
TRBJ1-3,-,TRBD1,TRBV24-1,CATRGLSGNTIYF,TGTGCCACGAGGGGGCTCTCTGGAAACACCATATATTTT
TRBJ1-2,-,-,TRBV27,CASSLGVTYGYTF,TGTGCCAGCAGTTTAGGGGTAACCTATGGCTACACCTTC
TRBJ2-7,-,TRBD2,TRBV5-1,CASSLELAGTYEQYF,TGCGCCAGCAGCTTGGAACTAGCGGGAACCTACGAGCAGTACTTC
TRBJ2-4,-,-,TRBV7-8,CASSLDQNIQYF,TGTGCCAGCAGCTTAGATCAAAACATTCAGTACTTC
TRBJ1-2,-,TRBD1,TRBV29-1,CSIKRAGGRYTF,TGCAGCATAAAGAGGGCAGGGGGCCGCTACACCTTC
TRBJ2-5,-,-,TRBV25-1,CASSNYQETQYF,TGTGCCAGCAGTAACTACCAAGAGACCCAGTACTTC
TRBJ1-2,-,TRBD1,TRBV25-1,CASSEWTGALGYTF,TGTGCCAGCAGTGAATGGACAGGGGCGCTTGGCTACACCTTC
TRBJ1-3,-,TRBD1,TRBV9,CASSVARDRGNTIYF,TGTGCCAGCAGCGTAGCTCGGGACAGGGGTAACACCATATATTTT
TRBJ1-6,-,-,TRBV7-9,CASSPNQGPLHF,TGTGCCAGCAGCCCTAATCAGGGCCCCCTCCACTTT
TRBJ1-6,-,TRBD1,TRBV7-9,CASRSDRASYNSPLHF,TGTGCCAGCAGGAGCGACAGGGCCTCCTATAATTCACCCCTCCACTTT
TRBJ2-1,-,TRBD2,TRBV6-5,CASRSSGINEQFF,TGTGCCAGCAGGTCCAGCGGGATCAATGAGCAGTTCTTC
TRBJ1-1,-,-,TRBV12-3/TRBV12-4,CASSAGWRTEAFF,TGTGCCAGCAGTGCAGGGTGGAGGACTGAAGCTTTCTTT
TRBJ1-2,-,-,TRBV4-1,CASRPGGRYGYTF,TGCGCCAGCAGACCTGGGGGGCGATATGGCTACACCTTC
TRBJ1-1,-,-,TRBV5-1,CASSSLTEGTEAFF,TGCGCCAGCAGTTCGTTAACGGAGGGCACTGAAGCTTTCTTT
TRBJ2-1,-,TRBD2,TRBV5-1,CASSKTSVYNEQFF,TGCGCCAGCAGCAAGACTAGCGTCTACAATGAGCAGTTCTTC
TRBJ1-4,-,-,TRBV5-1,CASSLGNSDNEKLFF,TGCGCCAGCAGCTTGGGGAACAGCGATAATGAAAAACTGTTTTTT
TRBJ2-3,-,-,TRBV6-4,CASSERVRPTDTQYF,TGTGCCAGCAGTGAAAGGGTACGACCCACAGATACGCAGTATTTT
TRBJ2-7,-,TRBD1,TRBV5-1,CASSLVDRAHEQYF,TGCGCCAGCAGCTTGGTGGACAGGGCCCACGAGCAGTACTTC
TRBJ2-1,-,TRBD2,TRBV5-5,CASSDASGRSNEQFF,TGTGCCAGCAGCGACGCTAGCGGGAGAAGCAATGAGCAGTTCTTC
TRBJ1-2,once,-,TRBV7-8,CASSLEPGALNGYTF,TGTGCCAGCAGCTTAGAACCAGGGGCTTTGAATGGCTACACCTTC
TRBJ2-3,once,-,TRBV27,CASSPYTGGTDTQYF,TGTGCCAGCAGTCCTTATACGGGTGGCACAGATACGCAGTATTTT
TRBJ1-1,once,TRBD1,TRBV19,CASSIAAVRGLDTEAFF,TGTGCCAGTAGTATAGCTGCGGTGAGGGGGCTCGACACTGAAGCTTTCTTT
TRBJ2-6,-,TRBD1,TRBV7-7,CASSAGQGAPGANVLTF,TGTGCCAGCAGCGCCGGACAGGGGGCTCCTGGGGCCAACGTCCTGACTTTC
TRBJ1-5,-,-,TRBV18,CASTRGVDQPQHF,TGTGCCAGCACCCGAGGTGTCGATCAGCCCCAGCATTTT
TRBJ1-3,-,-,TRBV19,CASSTSGLSGNTIYF,TGTGCCAGTAGTACCTCGGGGCTCTCTGGAAACACCATATATTTT
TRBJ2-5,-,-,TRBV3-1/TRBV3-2,CASSQERAWGVSQYF,TGTGCCAGCAGCCAGGAACGCGCCTGGGGGGTTTCCCAGTACTTC
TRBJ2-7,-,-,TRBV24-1,CATSDPKVGYEQYF,TGTGCCACCAGTGACCCAAAGGTAGGCTACGAGCAGTACTTC